The 18 T cell receptor beta chains given below trace back to one sample, sequenced in a study of blood T cell repertoires in COVID-19. The table came from immunoSEQ multiplex PCR; TCRdb's copy has only in-frame clones and leaves some out. The repertoire has 130,000 to 150,000 clones, roughly 80% of them found once; the top ten carry 3%. The material sequenced was peripheral blood. These receptors originate from a woman over 75 with acute or convalescent COVID-19.

The gene calls are TRBV7-9 and TRBJ1-4; D remains unclear. The V and J ends lost 4 bases and 3 bases respectively, with 6 bases between them. The CDR3 spans 13 residues. Germline V lookup: CDR1 SEHNR, CDR2 FQNEAQ (reference sequence). The CDR3 reads CASSSTSNEKLFF. CDR3 coding DNA: TGTGCCAGCAGCTCGACTTCTAATGAAAAACTGTTTTTT.

V and J are TRBV6-5 and TRBJ2-4; 7 bases fit TRBD1. V trimming: 6 bases; J trimming: 2 bases; junction bases outside the gene matches: 4. The germline V gene encodes CDR1 MNHEY and CDR2 SVGAGI. This CDR3 comprises 14 residues. The CDR3 protein is CASSRGQSKNIQYF. CDR3 nucleotide sequence: TGTGCCAGCAGCCGGGGACAGTCCAAAAACATTCAGTACTTC.

V is TRBV6-6 and J is TRBJ1-5; 8 bases match TRBD1. With V trimmed by 5 bases and J by 10 bases, 7 bases remained unmatched. Germline assignment: CDR1 MNHNY and CDR2 SVGAGI (reference sequence). The CDR3 totals 13 residues. The CDR3: CASSQLTGEPQHF. CDR3 DNA sequence: TGTGCCAGCAGTCAATTGACAGGGGAACCCCAGCATTTT.

The chain links TRBV19 to TRBJ1-2; TRBD1 matches at 11 bases. Trimming removed 7 bases from V and 2 bases from J; junction bases left unmatched: 6. Germline V gives CDR1 LNHDA, CDR2 SQIVND (reference sequence). This CDR3 region has 15 residues. The chain's CDR3 is CASTTGTGGNYGYTF. CDR3 nucleotide sequence: TGTGCCAGTACCACCGGGACAGGGGGAAACTATGGCTACACCTTC.

The chain recombines TRBV19 with TRBJ1-2; D not resolved. CDR1 LNHDA and CDR2 SQIVND come from the germline V gene (reference sequence). The CDR3 has 12 amino acids. The V and J ends lost 6 bases and 0 bases respectively, with 5 bases between them. The CDR3 protein is CASSPANYGYTF. The CDR3 bases are TGTGCCAGTAGCCCAGCTAACTATGGCTACACCTTC.

Comments on this clone: One end of the junction does not line up with germline, which may come from a read error. The rearrangement uses TRBV7-7 and TRBJ2-2; no definite D call. The germline gives CDR1 SSHAT, CDR2 FNYEAQ (reference sequence). The CDR3 loop spans 16 amino acids. CDR3 coding DNA: TGTGCTAGCAGCTTAGTAGCAGCCCCTACAACCGGGGAGCTGTTTTTT. It translates to CASSLVAAPTTGELFF.

This chain connects TRBV5-8 to TRBJ1-1; 8 bases agree with TRBD1. This CDR3 has 12 residues. Germline loops: CDR1 SGHTS, CDR2 YDEGEE. Trimming took 10 bases from V and 8 from J; bases not matched to a gene: 10. CDR3 loop: CAGITGGLEAFF. The CDR3 region has the DNA TGTGCCGGGATAACAGGGGGACTGGAAGCTTTCTTT.

CDR3 nucleotide sequence: TGTGCCAGCAGCTTAGAGGGTGGGACTAGCTACGAGCAGTACTTC. Protein sequence: CASSLEGGTSYEQYF. J is TRBJ2-7 and V is TRBV11-1, with 8 bases fitting TRBD2. The CDR3 is 15 amino acids. With 1 base clipped from V and 3 bases from J, the junction kept 5 bases outside the gene matches. The germline V gene encodes CDR1 SGHAT and CDR2 FQDESV (reference sequence).

In DNA form, the CDR3 reads TGTGCCAGCAGCTTAGGAGGTTTAGCTAACTATGGCTACACCTTC. It encodes CASSLGGLANYGYTF. The chain combines TRBV7-9 with TRBJ1-2, with unresolved D. The CDR3 runs to 15 residues. Between the trimmed V and J ends, which lost 1 base and 0 bases, there was a span of 9 bases. Germline CDR1 and CDR2: SEHNR and FQNEAQ (reference sequence).

Only one count was recorded for this clone. The rearrangement links TRBV5-1 to TRBJ2-3; TRBD2 matches 7 bases. Trimming removed 1 base from V and 0 bases from J; junction bases left unmatched: 5. From germline, CDR1 is SGHRS and CDR2 YFSETQ. The CDR3 contains 16 residues. The chain's CDR3 is CASSLTGLLSTDTQYF. The CDR3 nucleotides are TGCGCCAGCAGCTTGACGGGACTACTAAGCACAGATACGCAGTATTTT.

This clone was seen once. For the CDR3, the DNA is TGTGCCACCAGTGATTTGGTGCGAAGGACAGGGGATAATTATGGCTACACCTTC. This codes for CATSDLVRRTGDNYGYTF. The V and J genes are TRBV24-1 and TRBJ1-2; 9 nucleotides line up with TRBD1. Unmatched junction bases numbered 12, after V lost 0 bases and J lost 5 bases. The CDR3 consists of 18 residues. CDR1 KGHDR and CDR2 SFDVKD come from the germline V gene.

The V and J genes are TRBV3-1 (or the pseudogene TRBV3-2) and TRBJ1-1; 8 positions match TRBD1. The CDR3 is made up of 16 amino acids. After removal of 5 bases from V and 2 bases from J, the junction contained 10 bases not matched to a gene. The germline V gene encodes CDR1 LGHDT and CDR2 YNNKEL (reference sequence). The CDR3 is CASSKQGGLLNTEAFF. DNA of the CDR3: TGTGCCAGCAGCAAACAGGGGGGGCTCCTTAACACTGAAGCTTTCTTT.

Comments on this clone: This same CDR3 is encoded by further DNA sequences in the sample. The chain joins TRBV10-3 to TRBJ1-1; D may be TRBD1 (5 bases). Looked up from germline, CDR1 is ENHRY and CDR2 is SYGVKD. Trimming took off 9 bases at V and 1 base at J, with 12 bases between the two ends. The CDR3 is made up of 13 amino acids. The chain's CDR3 is CAIGQGRNTEAFF. In DNA, the CDR3 is TGTGCCATTGGGCAGGGAAGGAACACTGAAGCTTTCTTT.

V and J are TRBV6-5 and TRBJ2-7, with 9 bases that match TRBD1. The germline CDR1 and CDR2 sequences are MNHEY and SVGAGI. The CDR3 is 14 amino acids. The trim removed 5 bases at V and 3 bases at J, leaving 5 bases unmatched. The CDR3 is CASSLSDRGYEQYF. DNA for the CDR3: TGTGCCAGCAGTCTCTCGGACAGGGGCTACGAGCAGTACTTC.

The genes are TRBV11-3 and TRBJ1-1; unclear D gene. Trimming stripped 1 base from V and 7 bases from J, with 13 bases between. CDR3 size: 14 residues. Germline-derived CDR1 and CDR2 are SGHNT and YENEEA. The CDR3: CASSLGGSEGEAFF. In nucleotides, the CDR3 is TGTGCCAGCAGCTTAGGGGGAAGTGAGGGTGAAGCTTTCTTT.

A note on this clone: Other DNA sequences in the sample encode the same CDR3. V and J are TRBV7-9 and TRBJ1-1; D uncertain. The CDR3 length is 12 residues. The ends were cut back, 5 bases at V and 0 bases at J, with 4 bases in the middle. The germline CDR1 and CDR2 sequences are SEHNR and FQNEAQ (reference sequence). For the CDR3, the DNA is TGTGCCAGCAGCGTCATGAACACTGAAGCTTTCTTT. This encodes CASSVMNTEAFF.

This chain joins TRBV5-1 and TRBJ1-4; D remains ambiguous. The CDR3 spans 14 residues. CDR1 is SGHRS, CDR2 YFSETQ, per germline. V was shortened by 7 bases and J by 1 base, with 11 bases between the two germline ends. Here the CDR3 reads CASRPTVTNEKLFF. The CDR3 region has the DNA TGCGCCAGCCGCCCAACAGTAACTAATGAAAAACTGTTTTTT. The complete variable domain, with remaining parts taken from reference TRBV5-1 and TRBJ1-4, reads KAGVTQTPRYLIKTRGQQVTLSCSPISGHRSVSWYQQTPGQGLQFLFEYFSETQRNKGNFPGRFSGRQFSNSRSEMNVSTLELGDSALYLCASRPTVTNEKLFFGSGTQLSVL.

The chain couples TRBV10-3 to TRBJ1-1, with D perhaps matching TRBD1 (6 bases). The ends were cut back, 5 bases at V and 6 bases at J, with 16 bases in the middle. Germline V lookup: CDR1 ENHRY, CDR2 SYGVKD. The CDR3 spans 14 residues. In DNA, the CDR3 is TGTGCCATCAGTAATATACAGGGTGGCGCTGAAGCTTTCTTT. It yields the protein CAISNIQGGAEAFF.